Described below is a single T cell receptor beta chain sequence and its context. Its antigen is unknown. Trimming pared 4 bases from V and 8 bases from J, leaving 12 bases between. There are 13 residues in the CDR3. Germline CDR1 SGHKS, CDR2 YYEKEE (reference sequence). Researchers ran the PCR with 60 Vbeta and 13 Jbeta primers. The data were produced by immunoSEQ multiplex PCR, yet TCRdb's version contains in-frame clones alone and is incomplete. The sample records 95,000 to 150,000 clones, 77% being singletons. The data originate from a study of cytomegalovirus exposure and HLA in healthy donors. Study results and limitations: A previous analysis found most TCR beta V segments productive roughly 87% or roughly 30% of the time. A later analysis linked a missense variant in DCLRE1C to the trimming of TCR beta V and J genes.

The material sequenced was PBMCs. The chain uses TRBV5-5 and TRBJ1-4, with unresolved D. This clonotype was obtained from a man aged 18 to 30 in good health and CMV-seropositive. DNA for the CDR3: TGTGCCAGCAGCATTTCCGGGAGGGAAAAACTGTTTTTT. Its translation: CASSISGREKLFF.